This T cell receptor (beta chain) was found in a study of T cell responses to AZD1222 COVID-19 vaccine. Study background: Second doses that came at about 4 or about 12 weeks were put together. Whole-study results and caveats: Spike-specific TCR breadth and depth went up after people got two AZD1222 doses. Baseline antibody screening turned up just six seropositive AZD1222 recipients.

Assay used: immunoSEQ multiplex PCR; TCRdb lists only in-frame clones, some missing. Of some 150,000 clones in the sample, over 90% are singletons; the top ten hold about 3.9%. The V gene's germline CDR1 is MDHEN and CDR2 SYDVKM. The CDR3 contains 11 residues. V dropped 8 bases and J dropped 7 bases, with 11 bases sitting between them. On this clone: As yet, its antigen is unknown.

The sequences come from peripheral blood, collected on day 0 of AZD1222 vaccination. The genes are TRBV28 and TRBJ2-5; D is ambiguous. This receptor was obtained from an adult in good health. DNA for the CDR3: TGTGCCAGCGCCTTATTGGCGACCCAGTACTTC. It specifies CASALLATQYF.